This T cell receptor beta chain was identified in a study of cytomegalovirus exposure and HLA in healthy donors. This CDR3 spans 14 amino acids. CDR1 and CDR2 (germline): SGHTA, FQGNSA. V was trimmed by 1 base and J by 6 bases, leaving 13 bases between them. The PCR was carried out with 60 Vbeta primers and 13 Jbeta primers. The method was immunoSEQ multiplex PCR; TCRdb's version includes in-frame clones alone and lacks a portion of them. The sample's table shows fewer than 110,000 clones. The TCR comes from a man between 35 and 55 years old in good health and CMV-seronegative. V is TRBV7-2 and J is TRBJ2-7; D perhaps matches TRBD2 (5 bases). Source material: PBMCs. The CDR3 DNA reads TGTGCCAGCAGCTTAGGGCAGCGGATCTCCGAGCAGTACTTC. Amino acid sequence: CASSLGQRISEQYF.